This record concerns one T cell receptor beta chain sequence. The germline V gene encodes CDR1 SNHLY and CDR2 FYNNEI. The CDR3 consists of 14 residues. J gave up 6 bases and V 8 bases, and 10 bases lay outside the gene matches. The table came from immunoSEQ multiplex PCR; TCRdb's copy has only in-frame clones and leaves some out. The data show fewer than 350,000 clones, approximately 86% seen once. The sample originates from a study of blood T cell repertoires in COVID-19. This clonotype was sampled from a man aged 18 to 35 with active or convalescent COVID-19. The chain carries TRBV2 and TRBJ1-2; 9 nucleotides align to TRBD1. Sequences were obtained from peripheral blood. The CDR3 sequence: CASRQGVRRDGYTF. In DNA form, the CDR3 reads TGTGCCAGCCGACAGGGGGTAAGGAGGGATGGCTACACCTTC. Complete variable domain (other parts from reference TRBV2 and TRBJ1-2): EPEVTQTPSHQVTQMGQEVILRCVPISNHLYFYWYRQILGQKVEFLVSFYNNEISEKSEIFDDQFSVERPDGSNFTLKIRSTKLEDSAMYFCASRQGVRRDGYTFGSGTRLTVV.